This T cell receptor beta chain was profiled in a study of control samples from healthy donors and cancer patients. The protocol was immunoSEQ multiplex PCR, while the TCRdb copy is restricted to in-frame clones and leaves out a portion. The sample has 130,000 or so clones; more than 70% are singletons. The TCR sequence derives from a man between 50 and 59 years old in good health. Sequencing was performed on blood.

CDR3 coding DNA: TGTGCCAGCAGCTTAGACTCGGGGACAGGAGCTGGCTACACCTTC. Translation gives CASSLDSGTGAGYTF. The chain uses TRBV7-2 and TRBJ1-2, with 8 nucleotides matching TRBD1. The CDR3 is made up of 15 amino acids. Germline V gives CDR1 SGHTA, CDR2 FQGNSA. J was trimmed by 7 bases and V by 1 base; bases with no gene match: 8.